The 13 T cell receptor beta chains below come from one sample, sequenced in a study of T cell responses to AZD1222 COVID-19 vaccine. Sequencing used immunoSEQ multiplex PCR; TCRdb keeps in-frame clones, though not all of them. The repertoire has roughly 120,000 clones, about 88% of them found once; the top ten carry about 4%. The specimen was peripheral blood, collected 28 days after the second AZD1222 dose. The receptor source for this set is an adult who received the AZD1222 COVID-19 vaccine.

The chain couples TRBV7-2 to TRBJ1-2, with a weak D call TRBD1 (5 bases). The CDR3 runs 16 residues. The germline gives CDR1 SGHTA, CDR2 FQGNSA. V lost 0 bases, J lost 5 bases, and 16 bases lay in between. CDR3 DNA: TGTGCCAGCAGCTTAGCACAGGCCCATTCGGCGTATGGCTACACCTTC. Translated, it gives CASSLAQAHSAYGYTF.

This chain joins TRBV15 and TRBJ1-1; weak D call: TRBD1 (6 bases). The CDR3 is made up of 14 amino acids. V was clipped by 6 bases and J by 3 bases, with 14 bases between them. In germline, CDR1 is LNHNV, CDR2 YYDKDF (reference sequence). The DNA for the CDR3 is TGTGCCACCAGGACGGGGGGCCGTTACACTGAAGCTTTCTTT. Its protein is CATRTGGRYTEAFF.

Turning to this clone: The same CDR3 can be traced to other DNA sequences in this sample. The CDR3 DNA follows: TGTGCCAGCAGCTTAGGAGGAGTTAGGAATGAAAAACTGTTTTTT. This codes for CASSLGGVRNEKLFF. The chain has TRBV7-2 and TRBJ1-4; D remains ambiguous. Germline assignment: CDR1 SGHTA and CDR2 FQGNSA. The V and J ends lost 1 base and 5 bases respectively, with 11 bases between them. The CDR3 covers 15 residues.

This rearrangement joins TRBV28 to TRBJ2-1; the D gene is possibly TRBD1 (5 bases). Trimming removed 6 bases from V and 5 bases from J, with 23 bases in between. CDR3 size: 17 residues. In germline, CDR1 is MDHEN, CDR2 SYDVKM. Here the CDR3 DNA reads TGTGCCAGCAGCCCCCCCTGGGGCCTAGTAAAGGACAATGAGCAGTTCTTC. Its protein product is CASSPPWGLVKDNEQFF.

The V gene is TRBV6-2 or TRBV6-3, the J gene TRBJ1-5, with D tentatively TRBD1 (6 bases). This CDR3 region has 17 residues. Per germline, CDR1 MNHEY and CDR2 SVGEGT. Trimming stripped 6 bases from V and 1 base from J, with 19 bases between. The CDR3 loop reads CASSENRQGMSNQPQHF. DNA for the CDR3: TGTGCCAGCAGCGAAAATCGTCAGGGGATGAGCAATCAGCCCCAGCATTTT.

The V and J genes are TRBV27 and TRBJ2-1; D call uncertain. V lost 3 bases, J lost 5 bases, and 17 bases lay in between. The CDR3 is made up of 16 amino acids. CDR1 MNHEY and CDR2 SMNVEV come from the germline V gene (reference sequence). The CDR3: CASSFVTISLDNEQFF. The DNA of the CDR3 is TGTGCCAGCAGTTTCGTTACCATATCCCTAGACAATGAGCAGTTCTTC.

This chain's CDR3 is CASSLALRGYTQYF. CDR3 in DNA: TGTGCCAGCAGCTTAGCCCTACGCGGATATACGCAGTATTTT. The rearrangement uses TRBV7-9 and TRBJ2-3; the D is unclear. The germline V and J ends were trimmed by 0 bases and 7 bases, with 11 bases remaining between them. The CDR3 loop spans 14 amino acids. CDR1 is SEHNR, CDR2 FQNEAQ, per germline (reference sequence). Variable domain in full (rest from reference TRBV7-9 and TRBJ2-3): DTGVSQNPRHKITKRGQNVTFRCDPISEHNRLYWYRQTLGQGPEFLTYFQNEAQLEKSRLLSDRFSAERPKGSFSTLEIQRTEQGDSAMYLCASSLALRGYTQYFGPGTRLTVL.

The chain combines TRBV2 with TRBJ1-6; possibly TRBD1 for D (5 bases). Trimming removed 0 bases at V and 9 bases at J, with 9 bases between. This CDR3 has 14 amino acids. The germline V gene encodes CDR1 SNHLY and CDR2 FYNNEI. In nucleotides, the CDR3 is TGTGCCAGCAGTGAAGCTGCAGGGTTTTCACCCCTCCACTTT. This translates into CASSEAAGFSPLHF.

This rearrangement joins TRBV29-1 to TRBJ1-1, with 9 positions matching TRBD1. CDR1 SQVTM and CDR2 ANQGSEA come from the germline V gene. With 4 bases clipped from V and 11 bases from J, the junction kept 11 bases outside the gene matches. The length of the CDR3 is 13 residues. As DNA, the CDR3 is TGCAGCGTTGGCACGGGACAGGGAGTAGACGCTTTCTTT. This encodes CSVGTGQGVDAFF. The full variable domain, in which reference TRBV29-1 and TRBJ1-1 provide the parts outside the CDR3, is SAVISQKPSRDICQRGTSLTIQCQVDSQVTMMFWYRQQPGQSLTLIATANQGSEATYESGFVIDKFPISRPNLTFSTLTVSNMSPEDSSIYLCSVGTGQGVDAFFGQGTRLTVV.

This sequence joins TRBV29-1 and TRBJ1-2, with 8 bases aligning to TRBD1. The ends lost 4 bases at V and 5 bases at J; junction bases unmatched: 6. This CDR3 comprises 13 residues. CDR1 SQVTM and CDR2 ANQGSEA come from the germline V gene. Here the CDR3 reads CSVVRGREYGYTF. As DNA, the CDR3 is TGCAGCGTTGTCAGGGGGCGGGAATATGGCTACACCTTC.

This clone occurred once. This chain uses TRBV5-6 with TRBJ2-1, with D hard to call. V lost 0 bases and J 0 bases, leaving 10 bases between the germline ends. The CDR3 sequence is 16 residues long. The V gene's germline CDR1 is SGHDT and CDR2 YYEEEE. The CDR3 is CASSLDPPSSYNEQFF. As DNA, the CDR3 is TGTGCCAGCAGCTTGGATCCTCCTAGCTCCTACAATGAGCAGTTCTTC.

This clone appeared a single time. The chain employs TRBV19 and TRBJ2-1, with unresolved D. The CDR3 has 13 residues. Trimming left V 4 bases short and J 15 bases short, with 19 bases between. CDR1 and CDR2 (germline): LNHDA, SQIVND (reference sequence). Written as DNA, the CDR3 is TGTGCCAGTAGTACCCGAGAACAGAGCTCCCCGTTCTTC. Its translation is CASSTREQSSPFF.

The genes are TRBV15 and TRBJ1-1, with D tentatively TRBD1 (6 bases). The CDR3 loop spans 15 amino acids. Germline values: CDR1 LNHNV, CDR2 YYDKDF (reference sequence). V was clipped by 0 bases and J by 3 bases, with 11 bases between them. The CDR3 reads CATSRDRRGDTEAFF. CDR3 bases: TGTGCCACCAGCAGAGATCGCAGGGGCGACACTGAAGCTTTCTTT. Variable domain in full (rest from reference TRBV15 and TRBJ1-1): DAMVIQNPRYQVTQFGKPVTLSCSQTLNHNVMYWYQQKSSQAPKLLFHYYDKDFNNEADTPDNFQSRRPNTSFCFLDIRSPGLGDTAMYLCATSRDRRGDTEAFFGQGTRLTVV.